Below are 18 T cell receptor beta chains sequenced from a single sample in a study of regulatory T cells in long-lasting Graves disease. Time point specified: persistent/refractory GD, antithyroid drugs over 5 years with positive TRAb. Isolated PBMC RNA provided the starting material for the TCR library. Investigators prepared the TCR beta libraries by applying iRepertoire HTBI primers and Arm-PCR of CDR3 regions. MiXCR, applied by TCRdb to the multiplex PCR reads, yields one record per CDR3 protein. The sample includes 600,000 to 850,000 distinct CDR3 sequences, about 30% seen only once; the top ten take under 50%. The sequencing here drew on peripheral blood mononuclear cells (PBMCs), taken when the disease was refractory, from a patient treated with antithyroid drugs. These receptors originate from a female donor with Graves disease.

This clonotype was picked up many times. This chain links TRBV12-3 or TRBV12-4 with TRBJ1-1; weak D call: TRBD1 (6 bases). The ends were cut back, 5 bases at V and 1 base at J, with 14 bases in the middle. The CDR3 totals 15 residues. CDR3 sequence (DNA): TGTGCCAGCAGTCCTATGGACAGACCGAACACTGAAGCTTTCTTT. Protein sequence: CASSPMDRPNTEAFF.

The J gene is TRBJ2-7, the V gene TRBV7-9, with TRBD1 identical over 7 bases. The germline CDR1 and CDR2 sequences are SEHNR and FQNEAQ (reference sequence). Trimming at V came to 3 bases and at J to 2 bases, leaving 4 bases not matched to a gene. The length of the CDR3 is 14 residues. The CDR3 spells CASSLNRGTYEQYF. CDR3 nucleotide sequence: TGTGCCAGCAGCTTGAACAGGGGAACCTACGAGCAGTACTTC.

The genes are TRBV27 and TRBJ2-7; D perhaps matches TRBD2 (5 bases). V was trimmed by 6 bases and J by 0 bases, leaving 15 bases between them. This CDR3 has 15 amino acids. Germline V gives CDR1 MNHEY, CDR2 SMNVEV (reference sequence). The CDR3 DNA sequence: TGTGCCAGCAGCTTCCAAGCGGCTAGCTCCTACGAGCAGTACTTC. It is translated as CASSFQAASSYEQYF.

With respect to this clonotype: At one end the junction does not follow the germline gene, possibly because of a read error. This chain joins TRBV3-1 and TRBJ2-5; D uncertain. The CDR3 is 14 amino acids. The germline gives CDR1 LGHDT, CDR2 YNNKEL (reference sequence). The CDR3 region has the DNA TGTGCCAGCAGCCTCCGGGTTTTACAAGAGGCCCAGTACTTC. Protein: CASSLRVLQEAQYF.

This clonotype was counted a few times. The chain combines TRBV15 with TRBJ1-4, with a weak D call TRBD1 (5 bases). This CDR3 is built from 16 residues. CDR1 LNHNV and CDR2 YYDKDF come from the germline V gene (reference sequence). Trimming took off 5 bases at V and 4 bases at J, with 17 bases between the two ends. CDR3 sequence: CATSLQAFGGNEKLFF. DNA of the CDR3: TGTGCCACCAGCCTGCAAGCCTTCGGGGGTAATGAAAAACTGTTTTTT.

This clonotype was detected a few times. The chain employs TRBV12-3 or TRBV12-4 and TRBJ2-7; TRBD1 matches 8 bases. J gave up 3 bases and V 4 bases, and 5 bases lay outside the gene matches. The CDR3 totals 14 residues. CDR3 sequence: CASSYRQGRYEQYF. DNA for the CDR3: TGTGCCAGCAGTTACCGACAGGGGCGCTACGAGCAGTACTTC.

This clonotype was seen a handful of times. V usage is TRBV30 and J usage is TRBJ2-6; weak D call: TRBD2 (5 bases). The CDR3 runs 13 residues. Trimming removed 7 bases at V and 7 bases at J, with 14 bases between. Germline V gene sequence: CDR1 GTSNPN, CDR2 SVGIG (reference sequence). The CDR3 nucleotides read TGTGCCTCGAGCCCGGGATACGCCAACGTCCTGACTTTC. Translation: CASSPGYANVLTF.

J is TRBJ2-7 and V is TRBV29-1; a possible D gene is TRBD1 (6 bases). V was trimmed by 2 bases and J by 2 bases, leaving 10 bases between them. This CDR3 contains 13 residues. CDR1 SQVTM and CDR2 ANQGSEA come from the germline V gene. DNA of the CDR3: TGCAGCGTTGAACCGACAGGCGCCTACGAGCAGTACTTC. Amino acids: CSVEPTGAYEQYF.

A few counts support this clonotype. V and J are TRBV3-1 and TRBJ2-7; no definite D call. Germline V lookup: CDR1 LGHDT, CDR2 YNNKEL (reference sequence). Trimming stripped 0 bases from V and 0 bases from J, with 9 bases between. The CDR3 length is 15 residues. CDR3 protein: CASSQEWCHSYEQYF. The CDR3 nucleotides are TGTGCCAGCAGCCAAGAATGGTGCCACTCCTACGAGCAGTACTTC.

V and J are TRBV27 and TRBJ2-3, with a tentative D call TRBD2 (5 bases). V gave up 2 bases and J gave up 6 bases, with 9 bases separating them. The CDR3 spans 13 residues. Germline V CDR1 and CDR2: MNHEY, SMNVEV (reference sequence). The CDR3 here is CASSLVPGDTQYF. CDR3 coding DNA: TGTGCCAGCAGTTTAGTCCCGGGGGATACGCAGTATTTT.

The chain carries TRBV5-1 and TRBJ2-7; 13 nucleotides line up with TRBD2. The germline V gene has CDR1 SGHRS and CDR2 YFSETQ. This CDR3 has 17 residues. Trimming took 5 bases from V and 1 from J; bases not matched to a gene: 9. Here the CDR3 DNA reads TGCGCCAGCAGTCCGGGACTAGCGGGACCCCCTTCCTACGAGCAGTACTTC. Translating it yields CASSPGLAGPPSYEQYF.

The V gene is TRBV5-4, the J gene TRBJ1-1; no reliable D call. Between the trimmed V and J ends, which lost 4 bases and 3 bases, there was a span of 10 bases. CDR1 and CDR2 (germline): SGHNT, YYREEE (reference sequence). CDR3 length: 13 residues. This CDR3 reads CASSIGLYTEAFF. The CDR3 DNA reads TGTGCCAGCAGCATAGGGCTGTACACTGAAGCTTTCTTT.

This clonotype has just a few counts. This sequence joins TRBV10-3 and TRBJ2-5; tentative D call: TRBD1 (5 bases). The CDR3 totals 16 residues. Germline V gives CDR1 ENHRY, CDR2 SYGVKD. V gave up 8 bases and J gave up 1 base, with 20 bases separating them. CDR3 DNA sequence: TGTGCCATCTCTGGGGCGGAAACGGGTTCCCAAGAGACCCAGTACTTC. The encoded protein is CAISGAETGSQETQYF.

CDR3 in amino acids: CASSLAFGGSREQYF. The CDR3, as DNA: TGTGCCAGCAGCCTCGCCTTCGGCGGGAGCCGTGAGCAGTACTTC. The genes are TRBV11-2 and TRBJ2-7, with TRBD2 identical over 7 bases. This CDR3 contains 15 residues. With V trimmed by 5 bases and J by 7 bases, 14 bases remained unmatched. Germline lookup yields CDR1 SGHAT and CDR2 FQNNGV.

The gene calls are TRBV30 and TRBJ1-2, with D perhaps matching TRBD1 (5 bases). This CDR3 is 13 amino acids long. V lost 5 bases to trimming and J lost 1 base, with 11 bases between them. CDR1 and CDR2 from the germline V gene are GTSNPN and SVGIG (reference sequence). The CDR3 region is CAWDMTVNYGYTF. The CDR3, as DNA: TGTGCCTGGGACATGACAGTTAACTATGGCTACACCTTC.

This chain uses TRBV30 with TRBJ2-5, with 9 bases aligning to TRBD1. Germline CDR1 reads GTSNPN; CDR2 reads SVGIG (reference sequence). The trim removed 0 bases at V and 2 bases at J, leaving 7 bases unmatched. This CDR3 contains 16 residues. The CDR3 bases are TGTGCCTGGAGTGTCGGGACAGGGTTTGGACAAGAGACCCAGTACTTC. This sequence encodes CAWSVGTGFGQETQYF.

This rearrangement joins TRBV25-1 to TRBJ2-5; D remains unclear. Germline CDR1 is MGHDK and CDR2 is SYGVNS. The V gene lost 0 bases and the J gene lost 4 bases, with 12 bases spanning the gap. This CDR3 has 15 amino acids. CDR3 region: CASSEYGRTGETQYF. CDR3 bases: TGTGCCAGCAGTGAATACGGTCGTACCGGAGAGACCCAGTACTTC.

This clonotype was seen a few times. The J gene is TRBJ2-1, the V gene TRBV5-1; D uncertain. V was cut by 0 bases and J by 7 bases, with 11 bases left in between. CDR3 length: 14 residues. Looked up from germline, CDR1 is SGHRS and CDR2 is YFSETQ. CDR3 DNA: TGCGCCAGCAGCTTGGCCATTCAGAGTAATGAGCAGTTCTTC. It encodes CASSLAIQSNEQFF.